The TCR beta chain under discussion was sequenced for a study of tumor-infiltrating lymphocytes in primary liver carcinoma. The overall study: Between about 4 and 11 cm across, the tumors were all of stage T1-T3 N0M0. Samples had roughly 3.65 to 8 million productive TCRbeta reads, comparable between tissue types.

Making TCR beta cDNA involved around 540 ng total RNA and a constant-region primer. Slightly modified ARM-PCR served as the procedure for the TCR beta libraries. These libraries came from three rounds of nested multiplex PCR. Researchers ran the first two PCR rounds for roughly 11 cycles each with TRBV1-TRBV30 forward primers and a C-beta reverse primer. One entry per CDR3 protein results from TCRdb running MiXCR on the multiplex PCR reads. This sample has approximately 73,000 distinct CDR3 sequences, with 65% to 75% found just once. Study-level findings and limits: Tumors reached a significantly greater top-250-clone fraction than blood did (p = 0.039).

For each extraction, RNA and DNA were obtained together from 20-30 mg of unsorted bulk tissue. For this clonotype: Its antigen is still unknown. A much more abundant neighbour one base away suggests this may be a read error.

The ends lost 7 bases at V and 7 bases at J; junction bases unmatched: 10. The CDR3 runs to 15 residues. Germline V gene data show CDR1 as MDHEN and CDR2 as SYDVKM. The chain recombines TRBV28 with TRBJ2-1, with 10 bases identical to TRBD2. The sequenced material came from liver tumor tissue from sampling region 4. The subset here: tumor region T4, right-lateral pole. The receptor was derived from a woman aged 60-70 years with primary liver carcinoma and hepatitis B virus infection. The CDR3 loop is CASNLPGLALNEQFF. CDR3 nucleotide sequence: TGTGCCAGCAATCTACCGGGACTAGCGTTAAATGAGCAGTTCTTC.